This TCR beta chain derives from a study of Tregs in tolerant kidney transplant recipients. As for the study in general: Recipient cells were told from donor cells by antibody staining.

Comments on this clone: Its antigen is unidentified. Additional DNA sequences in this sample encode the identical CDR3.

This CDR3 has 14 residues. Germline CDR1 and CDR2: SGHTA and FQGNSA. The V gene lost 5 bases and the J gene lost 4 bases, with 13 bases spanning the gap. Measured with immunoSEQ multiplex PCR; TCRdb has only the in-frame clones, and not every one. The sample lists more than 25,000 clones, 70% to 85% occurring once. Study conclusions and caveats: The most relevant donor-specific Treg TCRbeta repertoire apparently came from expansion with activated donor B cells. The small number of patients limits these findings pending further validation. No direct test of biological reproducibility was done here.

The sample consisted of Tregs from blood cultured with allogeneic cells. This sequence was found in a human donor in good health. The V call is TRBV7-2, the J call TRBJ2-3, with TRBD1 as a possible D gene (6 bases). The CDR3 region is CASSLDRSADTQYF. The CDR3 nucleotides read TGTGCCAGCAGCCTAGACAGGTCAGCAGATACGCAGTATTTT. The variable domain in full, completed from reference TRBV7-2 and TRBJ2-3, reads GAGVSQSPSNKVTEKGKDVELRCDPISGHTALYWYRQSLGQGLEFLIYFQGNSAPDKSGLPSDRFSAERTGGSVSTLTIQRTQQEDSAVYLCASSLDRSADTQYFGPGTRLTVL.